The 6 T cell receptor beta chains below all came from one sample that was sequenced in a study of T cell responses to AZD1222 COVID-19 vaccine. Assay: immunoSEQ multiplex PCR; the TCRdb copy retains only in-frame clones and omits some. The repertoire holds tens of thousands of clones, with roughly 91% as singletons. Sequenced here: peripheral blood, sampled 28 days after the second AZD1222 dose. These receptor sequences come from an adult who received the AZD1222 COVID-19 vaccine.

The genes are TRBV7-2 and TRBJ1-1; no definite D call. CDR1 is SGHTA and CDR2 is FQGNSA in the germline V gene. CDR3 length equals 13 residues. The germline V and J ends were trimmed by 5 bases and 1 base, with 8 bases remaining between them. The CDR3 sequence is CASSLQANTEAFF. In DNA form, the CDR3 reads TGTGCCAGCAGCCTCCAGGCGAACACTGAAGCTTTCTTT.

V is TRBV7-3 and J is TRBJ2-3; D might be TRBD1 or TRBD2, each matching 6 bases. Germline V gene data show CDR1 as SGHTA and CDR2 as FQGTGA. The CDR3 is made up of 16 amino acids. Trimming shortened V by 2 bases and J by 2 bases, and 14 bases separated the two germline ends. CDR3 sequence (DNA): TGTGCCAGCAGCTTAGGACGGGGGACATACACAGATACGCAGTATTTT. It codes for CASSLGRGTYTDTQYF.

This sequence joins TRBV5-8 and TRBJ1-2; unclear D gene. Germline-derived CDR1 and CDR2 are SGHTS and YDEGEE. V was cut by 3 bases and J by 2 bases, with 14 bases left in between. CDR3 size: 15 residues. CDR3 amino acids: CASSSPLSTNYGYTF. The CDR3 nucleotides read TGTGCCAGCAGCTCTCCTCTAAGCACAAACTATGGCTACACCTTC.

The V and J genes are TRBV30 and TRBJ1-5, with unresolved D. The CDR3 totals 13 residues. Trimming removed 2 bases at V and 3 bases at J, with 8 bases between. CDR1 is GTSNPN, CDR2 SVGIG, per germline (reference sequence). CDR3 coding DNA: TGTGCCTGGAGTTCTCAGCCCAATCAGCCCCAGCATTTT. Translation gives CAWSSQPNQPQHF.

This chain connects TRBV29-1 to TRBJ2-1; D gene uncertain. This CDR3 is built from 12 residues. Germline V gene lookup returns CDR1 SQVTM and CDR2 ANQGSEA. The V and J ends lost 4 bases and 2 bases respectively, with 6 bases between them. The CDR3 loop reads CSVGYPYNEQFF. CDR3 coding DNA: TGCAGCGTTGGCTATCCCTACAATGAGCAGTTCTTC.

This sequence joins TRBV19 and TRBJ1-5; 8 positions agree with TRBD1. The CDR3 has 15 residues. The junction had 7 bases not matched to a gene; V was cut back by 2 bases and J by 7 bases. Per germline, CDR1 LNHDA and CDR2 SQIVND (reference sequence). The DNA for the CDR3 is TGTGCCAGTAGTATACAGGGGGCCCGAGGGCAGCCCCAGCATTTT. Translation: CASSIQGARGQPQHF.